These 25 T cell receptor beta chains were all obtained from the same sample, sequenced in a study of T cells in Graves' hyperthyroidism and ophthalmopathy. Regions amplified from RNA transcripts were the TCR beta CDR3 regions. HTBI primers were used for first-round RT-PCR of the TCR CDR3. MiXCR, applied by TCRdb to the multiplex PCR reads, yields one record per CDR3 protein. The sample has around 660,000 distinct CDR3 sequences; 45% are singletons. Sequenced input: peripheral blood or thyroid tissue (not recorded which). Receptors were obtained from an adult man with Graves' disease, either hyperthyroidism or ophthalmopathy (not recorded which).

The gene calls are TRBV14 and TRBJ1-1; D is undetermined. The CDR3 is made up of 13 amino acids. V gave up 2 bases and J gave up 1 base, with 5 bases separating them. Looked up from germline, CDR1 is SGHDN and CDR2 is FVKESK. CDR3 DNA sequence: TGTGCCAGCAGCCAATTGAGGAACACTGAAGCTTTCTTT. Translation: CASSQLRNTEAFF. The complete variable domain, with remaining parts taken from reference TRBV14 and TRBJ1-1, reads EAGVTQFPSHSVIEKGQTVTLRCDPISGHDNLYWYRRVMGKEIKFLLHFVKESKQDESGMPNNRFLAERTGGTYSTLKVQPAELEDSGVYFCASSQLRNTEAFFGQGTRLTVV.

The chain's CDR3 is CASSLVLGAPGQGSEKLFF. The CDR3 nucleotides read TGTGCCAGCAGCTTAGTGCTGGGGGCTCCGGGACAGGGAAGTGAAAAACTGTTTTTT. This sequence joins TRBV11-2 and TRBJ1-4, with 9 bases aligning to TRBD1. The germline CDR1 and CDR2 sequences are SGHAT and FQNNGV. The CDR3 has 19 residues. With 1 base clipped from V and 7 bases from J, the junction kept 16 bases outside the gene matches.

The chain employs TRBV29-1 and TRBJ1-3; D is unclear. V lost 2 bases and J lost 7, with 9 bases in between. The CDR3 is made up of 12 amino acids. The germline V gene encodes CDR1 SQVTM and CDR2 ANQGSEA. The CDR3 nucleotides are TGCAGCGTTGAACTGGGTCAGAACACCATATATTTT. Translation: CSVELGQNTIYF.

Ten or more counts support this clonotype. The chain is built from TRBV15 and TRBJ1-5, with D uncertain. Trimming left V 5 bases short and J 7 bases short, with 18 bases between. CDR1 and CDR2 from the germline V gene are LNHNV and YYDKDF (reference sequence). The CDR3 covers 15 residues. The CDR3 loop reads CATSSSGRAGQPQHF. In nucleotides, the CDR3 is TGTGCCACCAGCTCAAGTGGGAGGGCTGGGCAGCCCCAGCATTTT. Together with reference TRBV15 and TRBJ1-5, the CDR3 gives the full variable domain: DAMVIQNPRYQVTQFGKPVTLSCSQTLNHNVMYWYQQKSSQAPKLLFHYYDKDFNNEADTPDNFQSRRPNTSFCFLDIRSPGLGDTAMYLCATSSSGRAGQPQHFGDGTRLSIL.

V usage is TRBV29-1 and J usage is TRBJ2-5; no clear D gene. Germline lookup yields CDR1 SQVTM and CDR2 ANQGSEA. The CDR3 sequence is 10 residues long. The germline V and J ends were trimmed by 5 bases and 5 bases, with 6 bases remaining between them. The DNA for the CDR3 is TGCAGCGTTCTTGGGGAGACCCAGTACTTC. Protein sequence: CSVLGETQYF.

J is TRBJ2-2 and V is TRBV20-1; TRBD2 matches at 7 bases. The V segment lost 2 bases and the J segment 4 bases; nucleotides outside the gene matches: 10. Germline loops: CDR1 DFQATT, CDR2 SNEGSKA (reference sequence). The CDR3 extends over 16 amino acids. CDR3 loop: CSARQTGTKFTGELFF. CDR3 nucleotides: TGCAGTGCTAGACAAACCGGGACTAAGTTCACCGGGGAGCTGTTTTTT.

This chain links TRBV7-2 with TRBJ1-2, with D possibly being TRBD1 (6 bases). Germline assignment: CDR1 SGHTA and CDR2 FQGNSA. V lost 4 bases and J 1 base, leaving 16 bases between the germline ends. This CDR3 region has 16 residues. The CDR3 loop is CASSSTYRQDNYGYTF. DNA of the CDR3: TGTGCCAGCAGCTCAACCTACCGACAGGATAACTATGGCTACACCTTC.

The chain uses TRBV29-1 and TRBJ2-2, with D unresolved. The CDR3 loop spans 11 amino acids. Germline CDR1 is SQVTM and CDR2 is ANQGSEA. Trimming took 4 bases from V and 2 from J, leaving 2 bases between them. CDR3 protein: CSVANTGELFF. The CDR3 DNA sequence: TGCAGCGTTGCTAACACCGGGGAGCTGTTTTTT.

Details on this clonotype: A junction end diverges from the germline sequence, so it may reflect a read error. The CDR3 coding sequence is TGCGCCAGCAGCCAACAGGGGGGATCGAGGACTGAAGCTTTCTTT. It translates to CASSQQGGSRTEAFF. This chain connects TRBV7-2 to TRBJ1-1, with TRBD1 matching over 8 bases. The germline V gene encodes CDR1 SGHTA and CDR2 FQGNSA. CDR3 length: 15 amino acids.

This clonotype appeared many times. V is TRBV20-1 and J is TRBJ2-5; 9 positions match TRBD2. CDR1 DFQATT and CDR2 SNEGSKA come from the germline V gene (reference sequence). This CDR3 has 14 residues. The junction had 10 bases not matched to a gene; V was cut back by 6 bases and J by 5 bases. CDR3 nucleotide sequence: TGCAGTGCCTGGGGACTAGCCGGAGGGGAGACCCAGTACTTC. It specifies CSAWGLAGGETQYF.

The sample holds a few counts of this clonotype. The chain employs TRBV19 and TRBJ1-1; D unclear. The germline V gene encodes CDR1 LNHDA and CDR2 SQIVND (reference sequence). This CDR3 has 13 residues. V dropped 7 bases and J dropped 0 bases, with 9 bases sitting between them. CDR3 sequence (DNA): TGTGCCAGTACCCGGGTAATGAACACTGAAGCTTTCTTT. Its translation: CASTRVMNTEAFF.

This clonotype was observed many times. V and J are TRBV29-1 and TRBJ1-6, with TRBD1 as a possible D gene (5 bases). Germline V gene sequence: CDR1 SQVTM, CDR2 ANQGSEA. V was trimmed by 2 bases and J by 10 bases, leaving 15 bases between them. The CDR3 has 14 amino acids. In DNA form, the CDR3 reads TGCAGCGTTGAAACAGGAGGTTCGGGGTCACCCCTCCACTTT. Its translation: CSVETGGSGSPLHF.

This clonotype was counted at least ten times. The chain is built from TRBV4-1 and TRBJ2-6; no definite D call. The CDR3 contains 14 residues. Trimming removed 3 bases at V and 0 bases at J, with 3 bases between. CDR1 is MGHRA, CDR2 YSYEKL, per germline. CDR3 nucleotide sequence: TGCGCCAGCAGCCACGTCTCTGGGGCCAACGTCCTGACTTTC. Its protein product is CASSHVSGANVLTF.

This clonotype was picked up many times. This chain uses TRBV29-1 with TRBJ1-1, with D perhaps matching TRBD1 (6 bases). V was trimmed by 5 bases and J by 3 bases, leaving 13 bases between them. Germline V gives CDR1 SQVTM, CDR2 ANQGSEA. The length of the CDR3 is 13 residues. The CDR3 DNA is TGCAGCGTTTCACAGGGTATCGACACTGAAGCTTTCTTT. It is translated as CSVSQGIDTEAFF.

V gene TRBV12-3 or TRBV12-4 combines with J gene TRBJ1-3; tentatively, D is TRBD1 (5 bases). CDR3 length: 13 amino acids. V was shortened by 5 bases and J by 7 bases, with 12 bases between the two germline ends. Here the CDR3 DNA reads TGTGCCAGCAGTGACAGCTCTGCGAACACCATATATTTT. Translating it yields CASSDSSANTIYF.

This clonotype has at least ten counts. J is TRBJ2-7 and V is TRBV29-1; possibly TRBD2 for D (5 bases). Germline-derived CDR1 and CDR2 are SQVTM and ANQGSEA. V was cut by 3 bases and J by 2 bases, with 14 bases left in between. The CDR3 loop spans 14 amino acids. The CDR3 here is CSVEIASSTYEQYF. For the CDR3, the DNA is TGCAGCGTTGAGATAGCGAGCTCTACCTACGAGCAGTACTTC.

This clonotype was seen once. This may stem from a read error, because a much larger clone lies one nucleotide away. The chain carries TRBV6-5 and TRBJ2-2; D remains unclear. Germline lookup yields CDR1 MNHEY and CDR2 SVGAGI. The CDR3 has 18 residues. CDR3 bases: TGTGCCATCAGTTACCGCCCTTGCGGAGCCTTTAACACCGGGGAGCTGTTTTTT. Protein: CAISYRPCGAFNTGELFF.

This clonotype was observed many times. The chain employs TRBV24-1 and TRBJ1-2, with D unresolved. Trimming took 1 base from V and 2 from J, leaving 7 bases between them. The CDR3 contains 14 residues. CDR1 is KGHDR, CDR2 SFDVKD, per germline. The CDR3 nucleotides read TGTGCCACCAGTGATTTTGGCAGAAACTATGGCTACACCTTC. Residues: CATSDFGRNYGYTF.

This clonotype was observed at least ten times. The CDR3 protein is CASSSSGSSGANVLTF. CDR3 nucleotides: TGTGCCAGCAGTTCCTCCGGCAGCTCTGGGGCCAACGTCCTGACTTTC. This chain joins TRBV6-6 and TRBJ2-6, with D unclear. The V end was cut by 4 bases, the J end by 0 bases, with 10 bases between. Looked up from germline, CDR1 is MNHNY and CDR2 is SVGAGI (reference sequence). This CDR3 is 16 amino acids long.

This clonotype was seen only once. This chain links TRBV2 with TRBJ1-4; D unresolved. Trimming removed 4 bases at V and 7 bases at J, with 10 bases between. The germline gives CDR1 SNHLY, CDR2 FYNNEI. The CDR3 sequence is 13 residues long. CDR3 bases: TGTGCCAGCAGTGTAGAGGAGGGTGAAAAACTGTTTTTT. Protein sequence: CASSVEEGEKLFF.

The chain is built from TRBV20-1 and TRBJ1-2, with D perhaps matching TRBD1 (5 bases). Germline lookup yields CDR1 DFQATT and CDR2 SNEGSKA (reference sequence). V gave up 0 bases and J gave up 0 bases, with 14 bases separating them. The CDR3 loop spans 16 amino acids. The CDR3 DNA sequence: TGCAGTGCTAGAGATGTTTCGGGACGAGCTAACTATGGCTACACCTTC. This codes for CSARDVSGRANYGYTF.

This clonotype was seen more than once but under ten times. Written as DNA, the CDR3 is TGCAGTGCTTCCCTTGGACAGGCCTACGAGCAGTACTTC. Translation gives CSASLGQAYEQYF. The rearrangement joins TRBV20-1 to TRBJ2-7; 7 bases align to TRBD1. This CDR3 comprises 13 residues. The J segment lost 2 bases and the V segment lost 5 bases, leaving 6 bases of the junction unmatched. In germline, CDR1 is DFQATT, CDR2 SNEGSKA (reference sequence).

This clonotype was recorded a few times. The V gene is TRBV7-9, the J gene TRBJ2-3; no definite D call. V dropped 1 base and J dropped 0 bases, with 5 bases sitting between them. Germline V gene lookup returns CDR1 SEHNR and CDR2 FQNEAQ (reference sequence). The CDR3 is 14 residues long. In nucleotides, the CDR3 is TGTGCCAGCAGCTTAGGCAGCAGCACAGATACGCAGTATTTT. Translated, it gives CASSLGSSTDTQYF.

Ten or more counts support this clonotype. The chain links TRBV7-9 to TRBJ2-5; D is unresolved. The CDR3 has 13 amino acids. Germline V gene sequence: CDR1 SEHNR, CDR2 FQNEAQ (reference sequence). Trimming cost V 3 bases and J 1 base, with 6 bases left between them. CDR3 in DNA: TGTGCCAGCAGCTTGAGGCCCCAAGAGACCCAGTACTTC. Translating gives CASSLRPQETQYF.

This chain links TRBV29-1 with TRBJ2-7; TRBD1 aligns across 11 bases. The CDR3 has 16 residues. With V trimmed by 0 bases and J by 2 bases, 6 bases remained unmatched. Germline V lookup: CDR1 SQVTM, CDR2 ANQGSEA. The DNA of the CDR3 is TGCAGCGTTGAAGACTTTGGGGACAGGGGGGCCTACGAGCAGTACTTC. It encodes CSVEDFGDRGAYEQYF.